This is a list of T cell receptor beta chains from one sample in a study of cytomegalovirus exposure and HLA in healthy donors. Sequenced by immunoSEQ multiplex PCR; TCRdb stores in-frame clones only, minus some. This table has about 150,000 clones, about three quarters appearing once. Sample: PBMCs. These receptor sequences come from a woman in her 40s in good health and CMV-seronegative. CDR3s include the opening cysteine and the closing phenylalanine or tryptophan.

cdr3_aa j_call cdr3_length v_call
CASSYRGRNYGYTF TRBJ1-2 14 TRBV28
CASSPRSGTGPEAFF TRBJ1-1 15 TRBV5-1
CASFPTPQSYYEQYF TRBJ2-7 15 TRBV5-1
CASSLQDRGESFF TRBJ2-1 13 TRBV7-6
CASTGTGFRNQPQHF TRBJ1-5 15 TRBV2
CASSQGGVQPQHF TRBJ1-5 13 TRBV28
CASSLDRGEQFF TRBJ2-1 12 TRBV5-8
CASSLASGTGGAFGYTF TRBJ1-2 17 TRBV28
CASSWTGSTYNEQFF TRBJ2-1 15 TRBV27
CASSEPYGLAGVYEQYF . 17 TRBV25-1
CASRYSSGVYEQYF TRBJ2-7 14 TRBV6-5
CASIQAGGSSYNEQFF TRBJ2-1 16 TRBV5-6
CASSEHDRVDTEAFF TRBJ1-1 15 TRBV19
CASSENPYQETQYF TRBJ2-5 14 TRBV6-1
CASSLGQGLAYEKLFF TRBJ1-4 16 TRBV5-1
CASIYSPGTSGSYNEQFF TRBJ2-1 18 TRBV2
CATLAGPNEQFF TRBJ2-1 12 TRBV15
CASSPDSYGYTF TRBJ1-2 12 TRBV5-4
CASSYNSRQGVGTQYF TRBJ2-5 16 TRBV6-5
CASSLTSRVYYDGPLEQYF TRBJ2-7 19 TRBV28
CAIRGAGQPQHF TRBJ1-5 12 TRBV10-3
CASSLRTGELFF TRBJ2-2 12 TRBV11-3
CASRQGAEQFF TRBJ2-1 11 TRBV6-4
CASRGLQGVRETQYF TRBJ2-5 15 TRBV7-9
CASTPSQTEGYTF TRBJ1-2 13 TRBV5-1
CASTPGQGTEAFF TRBJ1-1 13 TRBV19
CAIGSERSLRGAFF TRBJ1-1 14 TRBV28
CASSLGGSGRGEQFF TRBJ2-1 15 TRBV5-6
CASSRWRVADTEAFF TRBJ1-1 15 TRBV4-1